This T cell receptor beta chain emerged from a study of beta chain features in type 1 diabetes (dated by TCRdb to the late 2010s). Regarding the study in general: Mean age, gender distribution, total cell number and subset yield did not differ between patients and healthy donors. The study compared the TCRB repertoires of sorted circulating CD4+ T cell subsets in recently diagnosed type 1 diabetes patients with those in matched healthy donors. Whereas all 28 donors provided naive and central memory subsets, regulatory and stem cell-like memory subsets were isolated from just 8 patients and about eight healthy donors. Across all samples, around 99 million sorted cells were examined, and cell number per subset correlated strongly with RNA yield. Study-wide conclusions, independent of this receptor: Naive, central memory and regulatory TCRB repertoires appeared to be more alike among patients than among healthy donors. PCR might favor shorter templates, but patient and control samples were amplified and corrected together, so any skew would affect both groups equally. Patients with type 1 diabetes made fewer insertions and deleted more nucleotides at VDJ recombination sites, implying thymic rearrangement abnormalities. A moderate but significant shortening of TCRB CDR3 length was observed in type 1 diabetes patients in all four CD4+ subsets. Because the HLA sub-analyses included only small numbers of individuals, any influence of HLA type on TCRB rearrangement was left unresolved. Because cDNA was sequenced instead of genomic DNA, activated cells with high expression could be over-represented, although the groups did not differ in activation or CD3 levels.

From each donor, a single peripheral blood sample of approximately 110 mL on average was drawn into heparinised tubes. A BD FACSAria II was used to sort naive, central memory, regulatory and stem cell-like memory CD4+ T cells with a panel that included CD45RO, CCR7, CD25, CD127, CD95 and CD27. A purity above 98% was achieved for all sorted populations. PBMCs were isolated right away by Lymphoprep density gradient centrifugation and were stained directly, without culture. Samples were stained and sorted in pairs, with one healthy donor and one patient per experiment, so that batch effects were minimized. Concerning this clone: There is no known antigen for this receptor. Base quality data are lacking; no much larger clone is found one base away.

The CDR3, cysteine through phenylalanine, is 13 amino acids long. Only the CDR3 part of the read is kept: 39 bases, read in frame from the first base. CDR1 is given as MDHEN and CDR2 as SYDVKM, both from the germline V gene. Trimming takes 7 bases from V and 3 bases from J, and the germline ends sit 10 bases apart. All of the isolated RNA was reverse transcribed with the High Capacity cDNA Reverse Transcription Kit, so expressed TCRB transcripts were sequenced. Deep immunoSEQ sequencing was performed on naive, central memory and regulatory T cell samples, with an average of roughly 4 million total reads per sample. Sorted cells were lysed in RLT buffer, and RNA was extracted using DNase-treated RNeasy Micro or Mini kits according to cell number. To prevent cross-contamination, every cell subset was processed on its own, while patient and healthy donor samples were processed together. The immunoSEQ multiplex PCR was used to amplify TCRB sequences from cDNA, generating 87-bp fragments that spanned the CDR3 region. Sequencing of the amplicons was done on the Illumina HiSeq platform. The paper's processing steps were these. Synthetic template baselines were used to correct PCR bias computationally, reads within Hamming distance 2 were collapsed, and singletons that could not be merged were discarded. Reads were aligned against IMGT so that V, D and J genes, CDR3 length and insertions or deletions at six rearrangement sites could be assigned. Clonotype counts were normalized to sorted cell number within each subset before computing true diversity and Gini coefficients with the tcR R package. The overlap coefficient, calculated on TCRB nucleotide sequences, was used to quantify repertoire sharing. Out-of-frame TCRB sequences from naive cells were analyzed to stand in for the pre-selection repertoire. This immuneACCESS table, as held by TCRdb, lists in-frame sequences with V and J called but not all clones. Of the missing ones, under half trace to an unresolved V gene in checked studies; the others have no known cause. That table is the source of V, J and clone size, and D and trimming were worked out from the DNA. The sample contains under 400,000 clones, roughly 12% of them found a single time. The ten largest clones add up to 0.017% of the sample.

The receptor's source is a man aged 18 to 30 in good health. The sequence joins TRBV28 to TRBJ1-5; no D gene call is confident. Sequenced input: naive CD4+ T cells from blood. The cell subset or site label corresponds to: true naive CD4+ T cells. The DNA sequence reads TGTGCCAGCATGGGCCTACTCAATCAGCCCCAGCATTTT. It translates to CASMGLLNQPQHF.